This is a list of T cell receptor beta chains from one sample in a study of cytomegalovirus exposure and HLA in healthy donors. Using immunoSEQ multiplex PCR, the repertoire was profiled, and TCRdb retains in-frame clones only, with some absent. The table lists approximately 130,000 clones, around 86% of them singletons, with approximately 8.1% in the top ten. Sequencing input: PBMCs. These receptors originate from a woman in her forties or fifties in good health and CMV-seropositive. The CDR3 runs from the conserved cysteine through the conserved F or W. Each record gives: V gene, clone size, J gene, D gene, CDR3 protein, CDR3 DNA. D genes are given only for firm matches. Size tells how often a clone was seen (once, few, many) or the class of an expanded clone, and some rows leave it out.

TRBV7-9	once	TRBJ2-2	TRBD2	CASSFRAGGPIGELFF	TGTGCCAGCAGCTTCCGAGCGGGGGGGCCTATCGGGGAGCTGTTTTTT
TRBV5-1	NA	TRBJ2-4	NA	CASSLGGGENIQYF	TGCGCCAGCAGCTTAGGAGGGGGGGAAAACATTCAGTACTTC
TRBV11-1	few	TRBJ2-1	TRBD2	CASSFQRGSSYNEQFF	TGTGCCAGCAGCTTCCAGCGGGGGAGCTCCTACAATGAGCAGTTCTTC
TRBV4-3	NA	TRBJ1-5	NA	CASSQTISMGRFNQPQHF	TGCGCCAGCAGCCAAACCATAAGTATGGGGAGGTTTAATCAGCCCCAGCATTTT
TRBV15	NA	TRBJ2-1	NA	CATGSVPYNEQFF	TGTGCCACCGGTAGCGTACCCTACAATGAGCAGTTCTTC
TRBV2	NA	TRBJ1-1	NA	CASSDVQNTEAFF	TGTGCCAGCAGTGATGTACAGAACACTGAAGCTTTCTTT
TRBV6-4	NA	TRBJ2-1	NA	CASSDKPEGSNEQFF	TGTGCCAGCAGTGACAAGCCGGAGGGGAGCAATGAGCAGTTCTTC
TRBV6-5	NA	TRBJ1-2	TRBD1	CASRRGQGSYGYTF	TGTGCCAGCAGACGGGGACAGGGGAGCTATGGCTACACCTTC
TRBV7-9	once	TRBJ2-1	TRBD2	CASSLVAGTREQFF	TGTGCCAGCAGCTTAGTAGCGGGAACGAGAGAGCAGTTCTTC
TRBV29-1	NA	TRBJ2-2	NA	CSVEDVTGELFF	TGCAGCGTTGAAGACGTAACCGGGGAGCTGTTTTTT
TRBV6-6	NA	TRBJ2-3	NA	CASSPAQRTDTQYF	TGTGCCAGCAGTCCCGCCCAGAGGACAGATACGCAGTATTTT
TRBV2	NA	TRBJ2-5	TRBD1	CASSLYRGRKETQYF	TGTGCCAGCAGTTTATACAGGGGTCGGAAAGAGACCCAGTACTTC
TRBV5-1	NA	TRBJ1-4	TRBD1	CASSLAGTGYKEKLFF	TGCGCCAGCAGCTTGGCCGGGACAGGCTATAAGGAAAAACTGTTTTTT
TRBV18	NA	TRBJ2-6	NA	CASSPIQISLAGANVLTF	TGTGCCAGCTCACCAATTCAGATCTCTCTTGCTGGGGCCAACGTCCTGACTTTC
TRBV7-2	NA	TRBJ1-2	TRBD1	CASSSGQASRVLGYTF	TGTGCCAGCAGCTCCGGACAGGCAAGCAGGGTGCTGGGCTACACCTTC
TRBV28	NA	TRBJ1-2	NA	CASSSWLDFSSEEANYGYTF	TGTGCCAGCAGTTCTTGGCTTGACTTTTCGAGTGAAGAAGCTAACTATGGCTACACCTTC
TRBV28	NA	TRBJ2-1	TRBD2	CASSSLSGKTYNEQFF	TGTGCCAGCAGTTCCCTTAGCGGGAAGACGTACAATGAGCAGTTCTTC
TRBV11-3	NA	TRBJ2-2	NA	CASSFSGNTGELFF	TGTGCCAGCAGCTTCAGTGGGAACACCGGGGAGCTGTTTTTT
TRBV7-9	NA	TRBJ1-4	NA	CSSSYREGTNEKLFF	TGTTCCAGCAGCTACAGGGAAGGAACTAATGAAAAACTGTTTTTT
TRBV2	NA	TRBJ2-7	NA	CASSGQPLPYEQYF	TGTGCCAGCAGTGGACAGCCATTACCCTACGAGCAGTACTTC
TRBV5-1	NA	TRBJ2-5	NA	CASTTGKRQETQYF	TGCGCCAGCACCACAGGTAAAAGACAAGAGACCCAGTACTTC
TRBV19	NA	TRBJ2-7	NA	CVFYEQYF	TGTGTCTTCTACGAGCAGTACTTC